Listed here is a single TCR beta chain. As yet, its antigen is unknown. The data derive from a study of shared clonotypes between healthy human individuals. Assay runs were performed at deep level. Here immunoSEQ multiplex PCR was the method, and the copy in TCRdb shows in-frame clones only, minus some. The sample comprises about 1.5 million clones, under 99% of which are singletons, and around 0.47% rests with the top ten. V shed 4 bases and J 6 bases; nucleotides not matched to a gene: 4. The CDR3 runs 13 residues. Germline-derived CDR1 and CDR2 are SGHTA and FQGTGA. Study results and caveats: Generation probabilities were higher for clonotypes shared across all four sorted-subset donors than for unshared ones. Generally, estimated richness proved larger in naive subsets than it did in memory subsets.

V is TRBV7-3 and J is TRBJ2-7; 9 positions match TRBD2. What was sequenced was naive CD4+ T cells sorted from blood. Indicated subset: CD45RA+ positively selected. The source is a man aged 25 to 40 in good health. For the CDR3, the DNA is TGTGCCAGCAGCTCCGGACTAGCGACCGAGCAGTACTTC. This encodes CASSSGLATEQYF.